This TCR beta chain was sequenced during a study of shared clonotypes between healthy human individuals. Per the original data handling: ImmunoSEQ junction-only sequences lacked quality scores, so their filtering differed. The assay was immunoSEQ multiplex PCR, and TCRdb's table has in-frame clones only and misses some. That table gives V, J and clone size, and the DNA gave D and trimming. This table holds some 2,400,000 clones, around 95% found once. Germline assignment: CDR1 GTSNPN and CDR2 SVGIG (reference sequence). There are 11 residues in the CDR3. With 5 bases removed from V and 4 bases from J, the gap between germline ends came to 5 bases. As regards this clone: Other DNA sequences from this sample encode an identical CDR3 as well.

The V gene is TRBV30, the J gene TRBJ2-2; D not resolved. This TCR derives from a young man in good health. The sequenced sample consisted of naive CD4+ T cells sorted from blood. Subset denoted: CD45RA+ positively selected. The CDR3 sequence is CAWLGTGELFF. The CDR3 nucleotides are TGTGCCTGGTTGGGCACCGGGGAGCTGTTTTTT.